One and the same sample provided the 25 T cell receptor beta chains below, sequenced in a study of molecular identifiers for immune sequencing clone quantification. One entry per CDR3 protein results from TCRdb running MiXCR on the PCR reads. The repertoire holds about 300,000 distinct CDR3 sequences, with roughly 23% as singletons. The sample consisted of naive CD8+ T cells from blood, with Jurkat cell RNA spiked in. Subset given: FACS-sorted CD8+CD4-CCR7+CD45RA+ naive T cells. The receptors originated from a human donor in good health. Some libraries in this study had Jurkat cell RNA spiked in.

This clonotype has at least ten counts. J is TRBJ1-1 and V is TRBV30; possible D gene TRBD1, 5 bases. The CDR3 has 16 amino acids. CDR1 and CDR2 (germline): GTSNPN, SVGIG (reference sequence). V was clipped by 0 bases and J by 0 bases, with 14 bases between them. CDR3 DNA sequence: TGTGCCTGGAGTGTATTGGGAAAGGGGTTGAACACTGAAGCTTTCTTT. Translated, it gives CAWSVLGKGLNTEAFF.

The chain has TRBV27 and TRBJ2-7; D ambiguous. CDR1 is MNHEY, CDR2 SMNVEV, per germline (reference sequence). The CDR3 contains 13 residues. V was shortened by 6 bases and J by 1 base, with 10 bases between the two germline ends. Written as DNA, the CDR3 is TGTGCCAGCAGGACGGTGGGTTCCTACGAGCAGTACTTC. It is translated as CASRTVGSYEQYF.

This clonotype was detected a few times. The chain employs TRBV11-2 and TRBJ2-7; 9 bases line up with TRBD1. CDR1 and CDR2 from the germline V gene are SGHAT and FQNNGV. CDR3 length equals 15 residues. V trimming: 1 base; J trimming: 3 bases; junction bases outside the gene matches: 4. CDR3 protein: CASSLGPGQGYEQYF. Here the CDR3 DNA reads TGTGCCAGCAGCTTAGGTCCGGGACAGGGCTACGAGCAGTACTTC.

Many counts were recorded for this clonotype. The rearrangement joins TRBV11-2 to TRBJ2-7; D gene uncertain. CDR1 SGHAT and CDR2 FQNNGV come from the germline V gene. The CDR3 length is 13 residues. The germline V and J ends were trimmed by 1 base and 5 bases, with 9 bases remaining between them. The CDR3 coding sequence is TGTGCCAGCAGCTTAGGGAGCCCCGACGAGCAGTACTTC. It encodes CASSLGSPDEQYF.

Notes on this clonotype: One end of the junction is discordant with germline, which a read error may explain. The chain links TRBV5-1 to TRBJ2-7, with D possibly being TRBD1 (5 bases). Germline V CDR1 and CDR2: SGHRS, YFSETQ. The CDR3 length is 12 residues. For the CDR3, the DNA is TGCGCCGGCAGCTCCCAGGGCTACGAGCAGTACTTC. This translates into CAGSSQGYEQYF.

This clonotype has just a few counts. An end of the junction differs from the germline gene, which may be a read error. The genes are TRBV27 and TRBJ2-7; no reliable D call. CDR1 MNHEY and CDR2 SMNVEV come from the germline V gene (reference sequence). The CDR3 covers 13 residues. The DNA for the CDR3 is TGTGCCGGCAGCCCCGCAAGCTCCTACGAGCAGTACTTC. Protein product: CAGSPASSYEQYF.

This clonotype has only a few counts. The CDR3 loop is CASSPSMGVNTDTQYF. The CDR3 DNA sequence: TGTGCCAGCAGCCCGAGCATGGGGGTGAACACAGATACGCAGTATTTT. The gene calls are TRBV2 and TRBJ2-3; the D gene could be TRBD1 or TRBD2 (5 bases each). The V end lost 6 bases, the J end lost 2 bases, and 18 bases lay between the germline ends. The germline V gene has CDR1 SNHLY and CDR2 FYNNEI. The CDR3 has 16 residues. The whole variable domain, filled in from reference TRBV2 and TRBJ2-3, reads EPEVTQTPSHQVTQMGQEVILRCVPISNHLYFYWYRQILGQKVEFLVSFYNNEISEKSEIFDDQFSVERPDGSNFTLKIRSTKLEDSAMYFCASSPSMGVNTDTQYFGPGTRLTVL.

This clonotype was counted at least ten times. The genes are TRBV9 and TRBJ2-3; the match to TRBD2 covers 8 bases. Germline V gene lookup returns CDR1 SGDLS and CDR2 YYNGEE. The V and J ends lost 0 bases and 4 bases, in that order; junction bases with no gene match: 4. This CDR3 has 15 residues. In DNA, the CDR3 is TGTGCCAGCAGCGTAGACAGCGGGGGTGCAGATACGCAGTATTTT. Amino acids: CASSVDSGGADTQYF.

This clonotype was counted between two and nine times. This chain connects TRBV10-2 to TRBJ2-7, with 10 nucleotides matching TRBD2. V was clipped by 6 bases and J by 4 bases; unmatched bases: 9. The CDR3 length is 15 residues. The V gene's germline CDR1 is WSHSY and CDR2 SAAADI. The CDR3 nucleotides read TGCGCCAGCAGGGAACCGGGACTAGCGAATTACGAGCAGTACTTC. The encoded protein is CASREPGLANYEQYF.

This clonotype was counted ten times or more. The rearrangement links TRBV3-1 to TRBJ2-3, with 14 bases identical to TRBD2. V was pared by 4 bases and J by 11 bases, with 11 bases of the junction left unmatched. CDR3 length equals 16 residues. The V gene's germline CDR1 is LGHDT and CDR2 YNNKEL (reference sequence). The CDR3 DNA sequence: TGTGCCAGCAGCCTTCTGACTAGCGGGAGGGCCGGGAGGCAGTATTTT. Its translation: CASSLLTSGRAGRQYF.

As regards this clonotype: Since no conserved phenylalanine or tryptophan closes the CDR3, a read error is the likely cause. The CDR3 here is CASRTQDRGNNSPLHS. The CDR3, as DNA: TGTGCCAGCAGGACGCAAGACAGGGGTAATAATTCACCCCTCCACTCT. The rearrangement uses TRBV6-2 or TRBV6-3 and TRBJ1-6; 8 positions match TRBD1. Looked up from germline, CDR1 is MNHEY and CDR2 is SVGEGT. The CDR3 loop spans 16 amino acids. The V gene end was trimmed by 6 bases and the J gene end by 5 bases; junction bases not matched to a gene: 9.

The chain recombines TRBV28 with TRBJ1-5, with a tentative D call TRBD1 (6 bases). Trimming cost V 3 bases and J 4 bases, with 16 bases left between them. The CDR3 loop spans 16 amino acids. Per the germline V gene, CDR1 is MDHEN and CDR2 is SYDVKM. This chain's CDR3 is CASSFLFGTNNQPQHF. Written as DNA, the CDR3 is TGTGCCAGCAGTTTTTTATTCGGGACAAATAATCAGCCCCAGCATTTT.

This clonotype has at least ten counts. The chain couples TRBV20-1 to TRBJ2-3; 9 positions agree with TRBD1. In germline, CDR1 is DFQATT, CDR2 SNEGSKA (reference sequence). With 5 bases clipped from V and 4 bases from J, the junction kept 13 bases outside the gene matches. The CDR3 length is 16 residues. CDR3 region: CSASPRDRVRPDTQYF. The CDR3 nucleotides read TGCAGTGCTTCCCCCCGGGACAGGGTTCGGCCAGATACGCAGTATTTT.

Only a few counts were recorded for this clonotype. V and J are TRBV12-5 and TRBJ1-1; D unresolved. V gave up 4 bases and J gave up 4 bases, with 10 bases separating them. The CDR3 is 13 amino acids. Germline V gene lookup returns CDR1 LGHNT and CDR2 FRNRAP. CDR3 protein: CASGWGLGTEAFF. The CDR3, as DNA: TGTGCTAGTGGTTGGGGATTGGGCACTGAAGCTTTCTTT.

This clonotype occurred many times. The chain links TRBV15 to TRBJ1-5; TRBD1 might be the D (5 bases). CDR3 size: 17 residues. The germline V and J ends were trimmed by 0 bases and 7 bases, with 19 bases remaining between them. Per germline, CDR1 LNHNV and CDR2 YYDKDF (reference sequence). CDR3 DNA: TGTGCCACCAGCAGAGATCTCGGGACGGCAGGAAGACAGCCCCAGCATTTT. Amino acid sequence: CATSRDLGTAGRQPQHF. Together with reference TRBV15 and TRBJ1-5, the CDR3 gives the full variable domain: DAMVIQNPRYQVTQFGKPVTLSCSQTLNHNVMYWYQQKSSQAPKLLFHYYDKDFNNEADTPDNFQSRRPNTSFCFLDIRSPGLGDTAMYLCATSRDLGTAGRQPQHFGDGTRLSIL.

Points on this clonotype: This sequence may be a read error, since a much larger clone differs from it by one base. The V call is TRBV28, the J call TRBJ1-1; no definite D call. CDR1 is MDHEN, CDR2 SYDVKM, per germline. This CDR3 has 15 residues. The CDR3 nucleotides read TGTACCAGCAGTCTCTATGGGGAGGAAGCGGACGAAGCTTTCTTT. This translates into CTSSLYGEEADEAFF.

This clonotype was seen only a few times. A read error may account for a junction end that differs from germline. The V call is TRBV20-1, the J call TRBJ2-5; D not certain. This CDR3 contains 8 residues. The germline CDR1 and CDR2 sequences are DFQATT and SNEGSKA (reference sequence). The chain's CDR3 is CSPEAQYF. The CDR3 nucleotides read TGCAGTCCAGAGGCCCAGTACTTC.

This clonotype was detected ten times or more. V and J are TRBV29-1 and TRBJ1-2; the D is unclear. Trimming took off 0 bases at V and 0 bases at J, with 11 bases between the two ends. This CDR3 comprises 15 residues. CDR1 is SQVTM, CDR2 ANQGSEA, per germline. CDR3 loop: CSVEDPHTTNYGYTF. DNA for the CDR3: TGCAGCGTTGAAGATCCTCACACAACTAACTATGGCTACACCTTC.

The V and J genes are TRBV13 and TRBJ2-7; D is possibly TRBD1 (6 bases). V was shortened by 7 bases and J by 4 bases, with 20 bases between the two germline ends. The V gene's germline CDR1 is PRHDT and CDR2 FYEKMQ (reference sequence). This CDR3 spans 15 amino acids. The DNA of the CDR3 is TGTGCCAGCACCATCCTAGGGGGAATGTTATACGAGCAGTACTTC. Its translation is CASTILGGMLYEQYF.

Worth noting for this clonotype: A read error may be the cause here, since a much bigger clone is one base away. V and J are TRBV20-1 and TRBJ2-3; D may be TRBD1 or TRBD2 (5 bases each). The CDR3 has 17 amino acids. V was trimmed by 6 bases and J by 8 bases, leaving 30 bases between them. CDR1 is DFQATT, CDR2 SNEGSKA, per germline (reference sequence). CDR3 in amino acids: CSAGTDEDSYIAGTQYF. CDR3 DNA sequence: TGCAGTGCGGGGACGGACGAGGACTCCTATATCGCAGGTACGCAGTATTTT.

The chain employs TRBV5-4 and TRBJ2-7, with 9 bases identical to TRBD1. With 3 bases clipped from V and 3 bases from J, the junction kept 13 bases outside the gene matches. Germline loops: CDR1 SGHNT, CDR2 YYREEE (reference sequence). The CDR3 is 17 amino acids. This CDR3 is CASSSLDWTGDFYEQYF. DNA of the CDR3: TGTGCCAGCAGCTCCCTCGATTGGACAGGGGATTTCTACGAGCAGTACTTC. Supplemented by reference TRBV5-4 and TRBJ2-7, the full variable domain reads ETGVTQSPTHLIKTRGQQVTLRCSSQSGHNTVSWYQQALGQGPQFIFQYYREEENGRGNFPPRFSGLQFPNYSSELNVNALELDDSALYLCASSSLDWTGDFYEQYFGPGTRLTVT.

The V and J genes are TRBV2 and TRBJ1-1; TRBD1 matches at 7 bases. The CDR3 spans 16 residues. V dropped 6 bases and J dropped 3; count of bases not matched to a gene: 13. Germline V lookup: CDR1 SNHLY, CDR2 FYNNEI. The CDR3 sequence is CASRNLRGGLDTEAFF. CDR3 sequence (DNA): TGTGCCAGCAGAAACCTCAGGGGGGGACTCGACACTGAAGCTTTCTTT. Together with reference TRBV2 and TRBJ1-1, the CDR3 gives the full variable domain: EPEVTQTPSHQVTQMGQEVILRCVPISNHLYFYWYRQILGQKVEFLVSFYNNEISEKSEIFDDQFSVERPDGSNFTLKIRSTKLEDSAMYFCASRNLRGGLDTEAFFGQGTRLTVV.

This clonotype was recorded at least ten times. Written as DNA, the CDR3 is TGTGCCAGCAGTCCACTAATAGAGGCCGGGGAGCTGTTTTTT. Amino acids: CASSPLIEAGELFF. The chain carries TRBV27 and TRBJ2-2; D is uncertain. Deletions cut 5 bases from V and 6 bases from J, with 13 bases between. Per the germline V gene, CDR1 is MNHEY and CDR2 is SMNVEV (reference sequence). This CDR3 has 14 amino acids.

Regarding this clonotype: A much more abundant neighbour one base away suggests this may be a read error. The rearrangement joins TRBV2 to TRBJ1-1; maybe TRBD1 (6 bases). The CDR3 totals 13 residues. CDR1 is SNHLY, CDR2 FYNNEI, per germline. V was clipped by 3 bases and J by 7 bases, with 12 bases between them. DNA of the CDR3: TGTGCCAGCAGTGAGGGGGCAGCCATTGAAGCTTTCTTT. Its protein is CASSEGAAIEAFF.

The gene calls are TRBV2 and TRBJ2-7; TRBD1 is a possible D gene (6 bases). The CDR3 consists of 13 residues. The V gene's germline CDR1 is SNHLY and CDR2 FYNNEI. V was shortened by 7 bases and J by 3 bases, with 13 bases between the two germline ends. In nucleotides, the CDR3 is TGTGCCAGCACCGGACAGTCGAGCTACGAGCAGTACTTC. Translated, it gives CASTGQSSYEQYF.